These 23 T cell receptor beta chains originate from one sample sequenced in a study of T cells after yellow fever vaccination. TCRdb re-analysed the 5' RACE reads in MiXCR, keeping a single row per CDR3 protein. The sample consists of some 500,000 distinct CDR3 sequences, approximately 12% of them appearing once. Material: PBMCs, obtained on the day of the yellow fever booster vaccination. All receptors derive from a man aged 25 to 40 who received the YFV17D yellow fever vaccine.

In this sample, this clonotype turned up a few times. The chain employs TRBV20-1 and TRBJ2-2, with D hard to call. V lost 4 bases to trimming and J lost 1 base, with 13 bases between them. Germline V lookup: CDR1 DFQATT, CDR2 SNEGSKA (reference sequence). This CDR3 spans 15 amino acids. CDR3 loop: CSAISGIKNTGELFF. In DNA, the CDR3 is TGCAGTGCTATCTCCGGTATCAAGAACACCGGGGAGCTGTTTTTT.

This clonotype turned up a few times. The chain carries TRBV7-6 and TRBJ2-3; D might be TRBD2 (5 bases). Germline CDR1 is SGHVS and CDR2 is FNYEAQ. V lost 2 bases and J 2 bases, leaving 11 bases between the germline ends. The CDR3 totals 15 residues. In nucleotides, the CDR3 is TGTGCCAGCAGCTTAAGTGCGGGCTACACAGATACGCAGTATTTT. Its translation is CASSLSAGYTDTQYF.

The V gene is TRBV6-2 or TRBV6-3, the J gene TRBJ2-1; 10 bases line up with TRBD2. This CDR3 has 16 amino acids. V lost 2 bases and J lost 8; bases outside the gene matches: 9. Germline loops: CDR1 MNHEY, CDR2 SVGEGT. In DNA, the CDR3 is TGTGCCAGCAGTTACCCCATTAGCGGGAGGATTTATGAGCAGTTCTTC. This gives the protein CASSYPISGRIYEQFF.

A few counts support this clonotype. The rearrangement joins TRBV29-1 to TRBJ2-5; D uncertain. Germline V lookup: CDR1 SQVTM, CDR2 ANQGSEA. V lost 3 bases to trimming and J lost 7 bases, with 9 bases between them. The CDR3 length is 11 residues. The CDR3 region is CSVERWGTQYF. The CDR3 DNA reads as TGCAGCGTTGAGAGGTGGGGGACCCAGTACTTC. The full variable domain, rest sourced from reference TRBV29-1 and TRBJ2-5, is SAVISQKPSRDICQRGTSLTIQCQVDSQVTMMFWYRQQPGQSLTLIATANQGSEATYESGFVIDKFPISRPNLTFSTLTVSNMSPEDSSIYLCSVERWGTQYFGPGTRLLVL.

For this clonotype: At one of its ends the junction is not consistent with the germline gene, which may arise from a read error. V usage is TRBV5-1 and J usage is TRBJ1-1; 7 nucleotides match TRBD1. This CDR3 is 14 amino acids long. From germline, CDR1 is SGHRS and CDR2 YFSETQ. The CDR3 protein is CASSSTRGDRTINF. CDR3 coding DNA: TGCGCCAGCAGCTCGACTCGGGGGGACAGAACTATAAACTTT.

The chain uses TRBV7-8 and TRBJ2-1; 14 bases match TRBD2. CDR1 SGHVS and CDR2 FQNEAQ come from the germline V gene. The V gene end was trimmed by 1 base and the J gene end by 7 bases; junction bases not matched to a gene: 3. The CDR3 runs 16 residues. CDR3 nucleotide sequence: TGTGCCAGCAGCTTAGAGGGACTAGCGGGAGTTAATGAGCAGTTCTTC. This gives the protein CASSLEGLAGVNEQFF.

This clonotype was observed at least ten times. The gene calls are TRBV9 and TRBJ2-3, with 10 bases aligning to TRBD2. With 1 base clipped from V and 2 bases from J, the junction kept 1 base outside the gene matches. This CDR3 contains 15 residues. CDR1 is SGDLS and CDR2 is YYNGEE in the germline V gene. The CDR3 DNA is TGTGCCAGCAGCGTAACTAGCGGGACCACAGATACGCAGTATTTT. Protein sequence: CASSVTSGTTDTQYF.

This clonotype was seen more than once but under ten times. The chain links TRBV20-1 to TRBJ1-1; possibly TRBD1 for D (5 bases). This CDR3 is 12 amino acids long. CDR1 is DFQATT, CDR2 SNEGSKA, per germline (reference sequence). With 2 bases removed from V and 8 bases from J, the gap between germline ends came to 12 bases. The CDR3 is CSARPGGREAFF. CDR3 coding DNA: TGCAGTGCTAGACCCGGGGGACGAGAAGCTTTCTTT.

This clonotype was seen a handful of times. V and J are TRBV29-1 and TRBJ2-7, with D unclear. Germline values: CDR1 SQVTM, CDR2 ANQGSEA. This CDR3 spans 11 amino acids. V was cut by 4 bases and J by 3 bases, with 7 bases left in between. The CDR3 region has the DNA TGCAGCGTTGTTTCCATCTACGAGCAGTACTTC. Encoded protein: CSVVSIYEQYF.

J is TRBJ1-2 and V is TRBV7-9, with D tentatively TRBD1 (6 bases). The V and J ends lost 5 bases and 4 bases respectively, with 20 bases between them. Germline loops: CDR1 SEHNR, CDR2 FQNEAQ (reference sequence). The CDR3 has 16 amino acids. CDR3 in amino acids: CASSRAVDRGLYGYTF. DNA of the CDR3: TGTGCCAGCAGCCGAGCGGTGGATCGGGGGCTCTATGGCTACACCTTC.

The chain couples TRBV6-5 to TRBJ2-2, with 8 positions matching TRBD1. CDR3 length: 14 amino acids. The ends lost 4 bases at V and 6 bases at J; junction bases unmatched: 4. Germline V gene sequence: CDR1 MNHEY, CDR2 SVGAGI. The CDR3: CASSSQGAPGELFF. The CDR3 DNA reads TGTGCCAGCAGTTCGCAGGGGGCCCCCGGGGAGCTGTTTTTT.

CDR3 in DNA: TGCAGTGCTAGAGACCGGGGTGGGATGTACGAGCAGTACTTC. As protein: CSARDRGGMYEQYF. The rearrangement uses TRBV20-1 and TRBJ2-7; TRBD2 might be the D (5 bases). Trimming pared 0 bases from V and 4 bases from J, leaving 13 bases between. The length of the CDR3 is 14 residues. CDR1 is DFQATT and CDR2 is SNEGSKA in the germline V gene (reference sequence).

CDR3 in amino acids: CASSLSYKQETQYF. DNA of the CDR3: TGTGCCAGCAGTTTATCATACAAGCAAGAGACCCAGTACTTC. The chain employs TRBV27 and TRBJ2-5, with unresolved D. From germline, CDR1 is MNHEY and CDR2 SMNVEV (reference sequence). Between the trimmed V and J ends, which lost 0 bases and 2 bases, there was a span of 7 bases. This CDR3 comprises 14 residues.

As regards this clonotype: One junction end does not reproduce the germline sequence, and a read error may be involved. The chain recombines TRBV9 with TRBJ2-2; no firm D call. Germline values: CDR1 SGDLS, CDR2 YYNGEE. This CDR3 is 15 amino acids long. CDR3 amino acids: CASSVDVSPTAELFF. DNA for the CDR3: TGTGCCAGCAGCGTAGACGTATCACCCACCGCGGAGCTGTTTTTT.

There are a few counts of this clonotype. V is TRBV5-6 and J is TRBJ1-2; weak D call: TRBD1 (5 bases). V was clipped by 0 bases and J by 0 bases, with 9 bases between them. The CDR3 covers 15 residues. The germline CDR1 and CDR2 sequences are SGHDT and YYEEEE. In DNA form, the CDR3 reads TGTGCCAGCAGCTTGGTTTCAGGGTCTAACTATGGCTACACCTTC. This encodes CASSLVSGSNYGYTF.

This clonotype was seen a handful of times. V usage is TRBV7-7 and J usage is TRBJ2-5; TRBD1 matches 9 bases. The germline V gene encodes CDR1 SSHAT and CDR2 FNYEAQ (reference sequence). There are 15 residues in the CDR3. After removal of 3 bases from V and 3 bases from J, the junction contained 5 bases not matched to a gene. The CDR3 DNA follows: TGTGCCAGCAGCTTCGGACAGGGGCCAGAAGAGACCCAGTACTTC. Translation gives CASSFGQGPEETQYF.

This clonotype occurred a few times. The J gene is TRBJ2-1, the V gene TRBV5-1; D unclear. This CDR3 region has 12 residues. Trimming removed 6 bases from V and 8 bases from J, with 12 bases in between. From germline, CDR1 is SGHRS and CDR2 YFSETQ. The CDR3 bases are TGCGCCAGCACCACCTCCCCCCATGAGCAGTTCTTC. This encodes CASTTSPHEQFF.

This clonotype was seen more than once but under ten times. This chain connects TRBV11-2 to TRBJ2-5; either TRBD1 or TRBD2 may fit D (7 bases each). CDR3 length equals 15 residues. With 5 bases removed from V and 5 bases from J, the gap between germline ends came to 18 bases. Germline V gives CDR1 SGHAT, CDR2 FQNNGV. CDR3 sequence reads: CASSGRQGGLETQYF. CDR3 nucleotides: TGTGCCAGCAGCGGACGACAGGGAGGGCTTGAGACCCAGTACTTC.

The V call is TRBV6-2 or TRBV6-3, the J call TRBJ2-2, with TRBD2 identical over 9 bases. The germline CDR1 and CDR2 sequences are MNHEY and SVGEGT. This CDR3 is built from 16 residues. Trimming removed 0 bases from V and 6 bases from J; junction bases left unmatched: 5. CDR3 sequence reads: CASSYSGGRAAGELFF. Written as DNA, the CDR3 is TGTGCCAGCAGTTACTCCGGCGGGAGGGCTGCCGGGGAGCTGTTTTTT.

The chain uses TRBV7-2 and TRBJ2-7, with 8 bases matching TRBD2. Germline CDR1 SGHTA, CDR2 FQGNSA. With V trimmed by 1 base and J by 3 bases, 8 bases remained unmatched. CDR3 length equals 16 residues. The CDR3 bases are TGTGCCAGCAGCTTAGTTAAGGGCGGGAGGTTCTACGAGCAGTACTTC. Residues: CASSLVKGGRFYEQYF.

This chain links TRBV20-1 with TRBJ2-1, with TRBD2 matching over 14 bases. The germline CDR1 and CDR2 sequences are DFQATT and SNEGSKA (reference sequence). Losses at the gene ends were 1 base for V and 2 bases for J; bases not matched to a gene: 16. This CDR3 has 21 residues. As DNA, the CDR3 is TGCAGTGCTAGAGTAGGGACTAGCGGGAGATTCGAGTTTAGTACCTACAATGAGCAGTTCTTC. Amino acids: CSARVGTSGRFEFSTYNEQFF.

This clonotype was recorded a few times. The chain recombines TRBV7-3 with TRBJ2-1, with D unresolved. From germline, CDR1 is SGHTA and CDR2 FQGTGA. CDR3 length equals 13 residues. Deletions cut 5 bases from V and 7 bases from J, with 12 bases between. The chain's CDR3 is CASSPTAANEQFF. CDR3 nucleotide sequence: TGTGCCAGCAGCCCGACGGCCGCTAATGAGCAGTTCTTC.

This sequence joins TRBV20-1 and TRBJ2-5, with 9 bases that match TRBD2. The V and J ends lost 3 bases and 5 bases, in that order; junction bases with no gene match: 7. Germline V gene sequence: CDR1 DFQATT, CDR2 SNEGSKA (reference sequence). There are 14 residues in the CDR3. Written as DNA, the CDR3 is TGCAGTGCTAGCTCTAGCGGGATCCCCGAGACCCAGTACTTC. Translated: CSASSSGIPETQYF.